This TCR beta chain was identified in a study of T cells in Graves' hyperthyroidism and ophthalmopathy. A patient was excluded if there was uncontrolled infection, other autoimmune disease, pregnancy or lactation. Diagnoses were made from clinical symptoms, serum measures (thyroxine and TRAb), thyroid ultrasound and orbital computed tomography. Amplified TCR beta CDR3 regions derived from RNA transcripts. In the first-round RT-PCR of the TCR CDR3, the HTBI primer set was used. MiXCR, run by TCRdb on the multiplex PCR reads, gives a single entry per CDR3 protein. Of fewer than 900,000 distinct CDR3 sequences listed, about 17% are singletons. This clonotype was seen repeatedly, ten times or more. Germline V gene sequence: CDR1 MNHNS, CDR2 SASEGT. Trimming removed 1 base at V and 2 bases at J, with 12 bases between. The CDR3 contains 15 residues.

The TCR was taken from a woman aged 45-65 years with Graves' hyperthyroidism that later progressed to Graves' ophthalmopathy. This chain joins TRBV6-1 and TRBJ2-7; D gene uncertain. What was sequenced was blood. DNA for the CDR3: TGTGCCAGCAGTGAAGAGGCAGGATTCCCCTACGAGCAGTACTTC. It is translated as CASSEEAGFPYEQYF.